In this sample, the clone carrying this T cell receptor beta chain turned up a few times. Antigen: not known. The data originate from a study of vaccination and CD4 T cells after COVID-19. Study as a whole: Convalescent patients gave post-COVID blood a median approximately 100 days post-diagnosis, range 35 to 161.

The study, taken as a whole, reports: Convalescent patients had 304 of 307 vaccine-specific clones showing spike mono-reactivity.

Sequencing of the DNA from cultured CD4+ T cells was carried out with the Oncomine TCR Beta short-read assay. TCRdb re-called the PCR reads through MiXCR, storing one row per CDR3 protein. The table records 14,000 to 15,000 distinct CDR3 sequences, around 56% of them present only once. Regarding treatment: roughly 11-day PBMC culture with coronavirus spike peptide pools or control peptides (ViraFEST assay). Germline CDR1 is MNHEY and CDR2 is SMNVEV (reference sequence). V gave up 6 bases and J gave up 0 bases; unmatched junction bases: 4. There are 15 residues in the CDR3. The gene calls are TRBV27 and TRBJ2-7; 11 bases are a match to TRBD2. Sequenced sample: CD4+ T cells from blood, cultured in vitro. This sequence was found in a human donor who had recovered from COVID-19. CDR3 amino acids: CASSDGLAGSYEQYF. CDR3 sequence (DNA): TGTGCCAGCAGCGACGGACTAGCGGGCTCCTACGAGCAGTACTTC.